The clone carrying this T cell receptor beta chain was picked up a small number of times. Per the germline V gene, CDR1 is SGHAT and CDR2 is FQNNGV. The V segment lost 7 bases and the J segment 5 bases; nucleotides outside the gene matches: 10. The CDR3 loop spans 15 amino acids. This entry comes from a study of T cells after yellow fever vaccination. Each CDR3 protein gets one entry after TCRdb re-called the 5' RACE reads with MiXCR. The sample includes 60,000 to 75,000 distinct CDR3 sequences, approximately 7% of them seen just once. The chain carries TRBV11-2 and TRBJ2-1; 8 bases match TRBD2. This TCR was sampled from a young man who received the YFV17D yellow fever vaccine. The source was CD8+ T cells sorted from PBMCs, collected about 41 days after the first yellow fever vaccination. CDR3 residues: CASNSRGGLHNEQFF. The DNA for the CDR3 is TGTGCCAGCAATTCACGGGGGGGCCTGCACAATGAGCAGTTCTTC. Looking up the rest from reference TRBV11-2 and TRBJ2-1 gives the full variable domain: EAGVAQSPRYKIIEKRQSVAFWCNPISGHATLYWYQQILGQGPKLLIQFQNNGVVDDSQLPKDRFSAERLKGVDSTLKIQPAKLEDSAVYLCASNSRGGLHNEQFFGPGTRLTVL.